These 4 T cell receptor beta chains were all obtained from the same sample, sequenced in a study of metastatic and nonmetastatic thyroid tumors. MiXCR re-clonotyped the PCR reads for TCRdb. The table records roughly 22,000 clones, 13% of them present only once. Patients were all untreated before their thyroid surgery. Sample: blood. The receptors derive from a female donor with papillary thyroid cancer or a benign thyroid nodule (not recorded which). Some clones in this sample may be carry-over from other donors' samples.

The chain couples TRBV2 to TRBJ1-5, with D possibly being TRBD1 (5 bases). V lost 2 bases, J lost 10 bases, and 15 bases lay in between. Per germline, CDR1 SNHLY and CDR2 FYNNEI. The CDR3 consists of 14 residues. The CDR3 region is CASSEREGPSPQHF. The CDR3 coding sequence is TGTGCCAGCAGTGAAAGGGAGGGGCCCTCCCCCCAGCATTTT.

This clone was detected ten times or more. J is TRBJ2-2 and V is TRBV6-1, with 10 bases that match TRBD2. V was pared by 7 bases and J by 6 bases, with 5 bases of the junction left unmatched. The CDR3 is 14 amino acids. CDR1 and CDR2 (germline): MNHNS, SASEGT. CDR3 amino acids: CASKLAGDSGELFF. Here the CDR3 DNA reads TGTGCCAGCAAGCTAGCGGGAGATTCCGGGGAGCTGTTTTTT.

Concerning this clone: The CDR3 end shows no conserved phenylalanine or tryptophan, and so a read error is likely. The gene calls are TRBV12-3 or TRBV12-4 and TRBJ2-7; tentative D call: TRBD1 (6 bases). The V end was cut by 8 bases, the J end by 3 bases, with 14 bases between. This CDR3 contains 13 residues. The CDR3 sequence: CASQGILNYEQYL. The CDR3 DNA is TGTGCCAGCCAGGGGATACTGAACTACGAGCAGTACCTC.

By sample share, this clone is medium-sized. This chain connects TRBV3-1 to TRBJ2-5, with D perhaps TRBD2 (5 bases). CDR3 length equals 14 residues. Trimming cost V 0 bases and J 2 bases, with 7 bases left between them. Per the germline V gene, CDR1 is LGHDT and CDR2 is YNNKEL (reference sequence). CDR3 sequence: CASSQDRLQETQYF. The CDR3 nucleotides are TGTGCCAGCAGCCAAGACAGACTACAAGAGACCCAGTACTTC.